This TCR beta chain derives from a study of pediatric ulcerative colitis. Germline CDR1 and CDR2: ENHRY and SYGVKD. The CDR3 runs 14 residues. V was cut by 3 bases and J by 9 bases, with 15 bases left in between. Colonoscopy and blood draw happened at the same time. The sample holds one count of this clone. Clones were read by immunoSEQ multiplex PCR, and TCRdb kept only the in-frame ones, dropping some. The table shows 57,000 or so clones, with about 87% occurring only once. The rearrangement uses TRBV10-3 and TRBJ2-1; the D call may be TRBD1 or TRBD2 (5 bases each). This receptor was obtained from a boy aged 10-17 years who was a control in a study of pediatric ulcerative colitis. Sequences were obtained from blood. CDR3 region: CAISDGTSLSEQFF. In nucleotides, the CDR3 is TGTGCCATCAGTGATGGGACGTCCCTCTCTGAGCAGTTCTTC.